The sequence of this T cell receptor beta chain was determined in a study of blood T cell repertoires in COVID-19 (dated by TCRdb to about 2020). With respect to the entire study: Samples from collaborators originated in the United States, Italy and Spain and spanned both the acute and convalescent phases of COVID-19. A de-identified subject ID, COVID-19 status, age in years and sex were almost always included in the sample metadata. Samples came from the ongoing ImmuneRACE study (first 160 participants) plus 1,254 subjects from 6 global collaborators. Deeply sampled blood TCRbeta repertoires from subjects exposed to, actively infected with, or recovered from COVID-19 were included in the dataset. Where HLA class I and class II types were available, the types were taken from metadata supplied by the sample provider, not from assay-based typing. The prospective study material was composed of cDNA or gDNA derived from T cells, B-cell-depleted T cells, or PBMCs. The repertoires were released in a freely available public database meant as a resource for research on the immune response to SARS-CoV-2.

Turning to this clone: Its specific antigen is unknown. No quality values exist for individual bases; no much larger clone is one base distant.

In the prospective study, participants were roughly 18 to 90 years old, resided in fewer than 25 geographic areas of the United States, and were enrolled through a virtual design. In the prospective study, cohorts were assigned on the basis of participant-reported clinical history obtained from a screening survey and a study questionnaire. Recovered participants in ImmuneRACE Cohort 3 were defined by two consecutive negative NP/OP PCR tests, clearance by a healthcare professional, or resolution of symptoms. Mobile phlebotomists in the prospective study collected whole blood, serum and a nasopharyngeal or oropharyngeal swab from every participant. Prospective study participants could optionally give additional blood draws and questionnaires over an approximately two-month period. Before DNA extraction, blood samples from the prospective study were shipped at room temperature or frozen. From the cysteine through the phenylalanine, the CDR3 covers 14 amino acids. The sequence is cut down to CDR3 DNA, 42 bases in frame from base 1. Compared with germline, V lacks 5 bases and J lacks 5 bases; bases without a gene match: 7. CDR1 and CDR2 are read off the germline V gene (reference sequence) as SGHNT and YYREEE.

What the work shows at the level of the full study, not this receptor alone: How much clinical and demographic metadata was included differed by source and by participant, and the metadata was provided uncurated.

TCRbeta CDR3 regions were amplified from genomic DNA by means of the immunoSEQ Assay, a bias-controlled multiplex PCR. Per the authors' processing: The number of nucleated cells in each sample was estimated from the amplification of reference gene primers within the assay. Sequence reads were collapsed and filtered to measure the absolute abundance of every unique TCRbeta CDR3 rearrangement. Productive Simpson clonality was computed per sample as the square root of Simpson's diversity index over productive rearrangements. TCRdb obtained this table from immuneACCESS and retained in-frame rearrangements with V and J assigned. These tables miss some clones; where compared with another copy, unresolved V genes account for less than half of the shortfall, and the remainder is unexplained. The D gene and trimming were derived from the DNA, and the V and J assignments and clone size from that table. A total of 130,000 or so clones appear in this sample, roughly 80% of them only once. The ten largest clones capture more than 8.5% of the sample.

The material sequenced was PBMCs or T cells enriched from blood (not recorded which). The chain uses TRBV5-4 and TRBJ1-1; 9 middle bases align to TRBD1. This receptor was taken from a man in his fifties or sixties who had recovered from COVID-19. The CDR3 here reads CASRSAGQGTEAFF. The DNA is TGTGCCAGCAGAAGCGCGGGACAGGGAACTGAAGCTTTCTTT.